The 5 T cell receptor beta chains listed next were all sequenced from one sample in a study of T cells after yellow fever vaccination. Using its own MiXCR run on the 5' RACE reads, TCRdb lists one record per CDR3 protein. The table lists 500,000 to 650,000 distinct CDR3 sequences, about a sixth of them singletons, with around 15% in the top ten. Material: PBMCs, obtained 5 to 6 days after the first yellow fever vaccination. These receptors were taken from a man younger than 30 who received the YFV17D yellow fever vaccine.

This clonotype was seen more than once but under ten times. The rearrangement uses TRBV5-1 and TRBJ2-7, with a possible D match to TRBD2 (5 bases). Germline-derived CDR1 and CDR2 are SGHRS and YFSETQ. The V end was cut by 4 bases, the J end by 2 bases, with 16 bases between. The CDR3 loop spans 15 amino acids. The CDR3 DNA follows: TGCGCCAGCAGCCCCTGGGGAGTAAGTACCTACGAGCAGTACGTC. Its protein product is CASSPWGVSTYEQYV.

This clonotype was observed a few times. The V gene is TRBV5-1, the J gene TRBJ2-3, with D maybe TRBD1 (8 bases). The V and J ends lost 7 bases and 3 bases respectively, with 12 bases between them. Germline CDR1 and CDR2: SGHRS and YFSETQ. The CDR3 is made up of 13 amino acids. The CDR3 nucleotides are TGCGCCAGCGGACAGGGAGGGACAGATACGCAGTATTTT. Residues: CASGQGGTDTQYF.

This clonotype was recorded at least ten times. V usage is TRBV29-1 and J usage is TRBJ2-7; 7 bases line up with TRBD1. Germline CDR1 is SQVTM and CDR2 is ANQGSEA. CDR3 length equals 13 residues. The J segment lost 0 bases and the V segment lost 2 bases, leaving 1 base of the junction unmatched. The DNA of the CDR3 is TGCAGCGTTGAAAGACAGGGCTCCTACGAGCAGTACTTC. It encodes CSVERQGSYEQYF.

This clonotype was counted between two and nine times. This rearrangement joins TRBV3-1 to TRBJ2-3, with a weak D call TRBD2 (7 bases). Trimming took 4 bases from V and 4 from J, leaving 24 bases between them. Germline V gene lookup returns CDR1 LGHDT and CDR2 YNNKEL (reference sequence). The CDR3 spans 18 residues. CDR3 in DNA: TGTGCCAGCAGCCGCTACCGGGGGGCCATCAGTATGGCAGATACGCAGTATTTT. Translating gives CASSRYRGAISMADTQYF.

This clonotype has just a few counts. The rearrangement joins TRBV20-1 to TRBJ1-2; D is ambiguous. V was shortened by 0 bases and J by 5 bases, with 7 bases between the two germline ends. Germline V gene lookup returns CDR1 DFQATT and CDR2 SNEGSKA (reference sequence). CDR3 length: 12 residues. The CDR3: CSARDDGYGYTF. The CDR3 nucleotides are TGCAGTGCTAGAGATGACGGGTATGGCTACACCTTC.